This T cell receptor beta chain was retrieved from a study of T cells in Graves' hyperthyroidism and ophthalmopathy. Overall study results and limits: The model identified upcoming ophthalmopathy a median around 7.1 months ahead of onset.

This clonotype was counted ten times or more. Its antigen is not known. This CDR3 is built from 15 residues. The V end was cut by 7 bases, the J end by 2 bases, with 17 bases between. Authors of the study amplified TCR beta CDR3 regions from RNA transcripts. Researchers ran a first-round RT-PCR on the TCR CDR3 using the HTBI primer set. MiXCR, applied by TCRdb to the multiplex PCR reads, yields one record per CDR3 protein. The sample shows roughly 700,000 distinct CDR3 sequences, roughly 17% of them seen only once. Clinicians diagnosed patients from clinical symptoms, serum thyroxine and TRAb, thyroid ultrasound and orbital computed tomography.

The clonotype comes from a man aged 45-65 years with Graves' hyperthyroidism. The sample was blood. The V and J genes are TRBV12-3 or TRBV12-4 and TRBJ1-2; D perhaps matches TRBD1 (5 bases). CDR3 region: CASMTTGAQNYGYTF. Here the CDR3 DNA reads TGTGCCAGCATGACTACAGGTGCTCAAAACTATGGCTACACCTTC.